This T cell receptor beta chain comes out of a study of CD8+CD57+ T cells in acquired aplastic anemia. Overall study findings and caveats: Significance was not reached for CD8+ Simpson's diversity between patients and controls. Common to patients and controls were 25 to 30 CD8+ CDR3 sequences.

V lost 5 bases, J lost 4 bases, and 9 bases stayed unmatched. The CDR3 has 14 amino acids. Germline V gene lookup returns CDR1 SGHDT and CDR2 YYEEEE. Template material for TCR beta VDJ and CDR3 profiling consisted of genomic DNA. One entry per CDR3 protein, called by TCRdb with MiXCR from the reads. This table has around 140,000 distinct CDR3 sequences, approximately 41% appearing once. As regards this clonotype: What it binds is not known.

V is TRBV5-6 and J is TRBJ2-7; 7 nucleotides align to TRBD1. This receptor was identified in a human donor in good health, serving as a control. The sequenced sample consisted of sorted CD4+, CD8+, or CD8+CD57+ T cells (not recorded which) from PBMCs. CDR3 in amino acids: CASRLGTATYEQYF. For the CDR3, the DNA is TGTGCCAGCAGACTCGGGACAGCGACATACGAGCAGTACTTC.